This T cell receptor beta chain was found in a study of Ad26.COV2.S vaccination and SARS-CoV-2 variants. Here immunoSEQ multiplex PCR was the method, and the copy in TCRdb shows in-frame clones only, minus some. The data hold about 480,000 clones, with approximately 90% observed a single time. The treatment denotes: over 15 received Ad26.COV2.S at low or high dose, single or two shots; about 5 received placebo; per-sample allocation not given. The samples date from day 63 after the first vaccine or placebo injection. V was cut by 3 bases and J by 6 bases, with 11 bases left in between. Per the germline V gene, CDR1 is GTSNPN and CDR2 is SVGIG (reference sequence). This CDR3 comprises 12 residues. Points on this clone: Its specificity is not known.

Study-level findings and limits: An underestimation of total T cell responses may have resulted from the TCR breadth and depth analyses.

This sequence was found in a person between 18 and 65 years old who received the Ad26.COV2.S COVID-19 vaccine or a placebo. The genes are TRBV30 and TRBJ1-2; D unclear. Material: peripheral blood, obtained in a trial of Ad26.COV2.S vaccine versus placebo. CDR3 nucleotides: TGTGCCTGGAGGGAAGAGTTCCATGGCTACACCTTC. It codes for CAWREEFHGYTF.